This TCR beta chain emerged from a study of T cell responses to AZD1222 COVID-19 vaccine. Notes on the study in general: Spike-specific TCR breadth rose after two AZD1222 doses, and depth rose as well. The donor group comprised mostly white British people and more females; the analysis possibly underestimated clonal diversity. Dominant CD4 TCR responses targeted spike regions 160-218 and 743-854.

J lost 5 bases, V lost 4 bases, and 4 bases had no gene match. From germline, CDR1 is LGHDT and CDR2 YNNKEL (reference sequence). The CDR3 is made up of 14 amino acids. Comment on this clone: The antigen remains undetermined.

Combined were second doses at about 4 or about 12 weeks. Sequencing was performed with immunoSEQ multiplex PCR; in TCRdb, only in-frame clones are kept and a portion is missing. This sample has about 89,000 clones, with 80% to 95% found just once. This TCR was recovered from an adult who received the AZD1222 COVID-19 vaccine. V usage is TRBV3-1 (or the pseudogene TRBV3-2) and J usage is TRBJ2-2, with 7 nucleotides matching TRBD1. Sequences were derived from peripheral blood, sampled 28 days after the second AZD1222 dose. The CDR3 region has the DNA TGTGCCAGCAGCCGACAGGGTTGGACCGGGGAGCTGTTTTTT. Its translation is CASSRQGWTGELFF.